One and the same sample provided the 25 T cell receptor beta chains below, sequenced in a study of OX40 agonist ivuxolimab in advanced cancers. Receptors were amplified or captured by the immunoSEQ multiplex PCR assay. Entries here come from immuneACCESS through TCRdb and include only in-frame sequences with V and J called. Some clones fail to appear in such tables; in the studies checked, an unresolved V gene covers under half of the shortfall, and the cause of the remainder is unknown. The sample contains approximately 40,000 clones, around 92% of them found a single time. Together, the top ten hold less than 9.5% of the sample. Here the sequenced sample was CD4+ or CD8+ T cells sorted from blood, taken in a trial of the OX40 agonist ivuxolimab. Receptors were obtained from an adult with an advanced solid tumor such as melanoma, head and neck, liver or kidney cancer.

The rearrangement uses TRBV19 and TRBJ1-2; D gene unclear. The V end lost 3 bases, the J end lost 2 bases, and 7 bases lay between the germline ends. CDR1 and CDR2 (germline): LNHDA, SQIVND (reference sequence). The CDR3 sequence is 13 residues long. CDR3 protein: CASSMEGNYGYTF. In DNA, the CDR3 is TGTGCCAGTAGTATGGAAGGAAACTATGGCTACACCTTC.

This rearrangement joins TRBV19 to TRBJ1-2, with D perhaps TRBD1 (6 bases). The germline V and J ends were trimmed by 6 bases and 5 bases, with 19 bases remaining between them. Germline-derived CDR1 and CDR2 are LNHDA and SQIVND (reference sequence). CDR3 size: 15 residues. The CDR3 region is CASSVEDSRIYGYTF. CDR3 in DNA: TGTGCCAGTAGCGTCGAGGACAGCAGAATATATGGCTACACCTTC.

The gene calls are TRBV29-1 and TRBJ2-1, with 11 bases that match TRBD2. This CDR3 region has 15 residues. V lost 2 bases, J lost 9 bases, and 9 bases stayed unmatched. CDR1 and CDR2 from the germline V gene are SQVTM and ANQGSEA. The CDR3 here is CSVEHISGRVGEQFF. The DNA of the CDR3 is TGCAGCGTTGAACACATTAGCGGGAGGGTCGGTGAGCAGTTCTTC.

The chain links TRBV16 to TRBJ2-3, with a weak D call TRBD1 (5 bases). Germline V gene lookup returns CDR1 KGHSY and CDR2 FQNENV. The CDR3 length is 14 residues. Trimming stripped 4 bases from V and 10 bases from J, with 18 bases between. Here the CDR3 reads CASSPTGSIYPQYF. As DNA, the CDR3 is TGTGCCAGCAGCCCTACAGGTTCAATTTATCCGCAGTATTTT.

The rearrangement links TRBV28 to TRBJ2-6; 7 nucleotides agree with TRBD1. The trim removed 5 bases at V and 0 bases at J, leaving 13 bases unmatched. Germline assignment: CDR1 MDHEN and CDR2 SYDVKM. This CDR3 spans 19 amino acids. The CDR3 region has the DNA TGTGCCAGCAGTCTATTGACAGGGAAGGCTTACTCTGGGGCCAACGTCCTGACTTTC. This gives the protein CASSLLTGKAYSGANVLTF.

This sequence joins TRBV28 and TRBJ1-1; D may be TRBD1 (5 bases). Germline V lookup: CDR1 MDHEN, CDR2 SYDVKM. V lost 3 bases to trimming and J lost 1 base, with 18 bases between them. The length of the CDR3 is 17 residues. CDR3 region: CASSFFYGGEENTEAFF. The CDR3 DNA follows: TGTGCCAGCAGTTTTTTTTATGGAGGGGAGGAGAACACTGAAGCTTTCTTT.

The V and J genes are TRBV19 and TRBJ2-1; 8 bases match TRBD1. Trimming cost V 6 bases and J 5 bases; bases outside gene matches: 12. The germline V gene encodes CDR1 LNHDA and CDR2 SQIVND (reference sequence). This CDR3 comprises 16 residues. The chain's CDR3 is CASSARPGQGNNEQFF. CDR3 DNA: TGTGCCAGTAGCGCCCGACCAGGACAGGGAAACAATGAGCAGTTCTTC.

The chain uses TRBV30 and TRBJ2-7; tentative D call: TRBD1 (6 bases). The CDR3 contains 13 residues. CDR1 and CDR2 from the germline V gene are GTSNPN and SVGIG (reference sequence). The V gene lost 1 base and the J gene lost 8 bases, with 15 bases spanning the gap. CDR3: CAWSGGQGHQQYV. CDR3 nucleotide sequence: TGTGCCTGGAGTGGTGGGCAGGGACACCAGCAGTACGTC.

The gene calls are TRBV25-1 and TRBJ1-3, with a weak D call TRBD1 (5 bases). Germline CDR1 MGHDK, CDR2 SYGVNS. The CDR3 loop spans 13 amino acids. The V end lost 6 bases, the J end lost 8 bases, and 14 bases lay between the germline ends. CDR3 nucleotide sequence: TGTGCCAGCAGCGCGGGACTTCGAGACACCATATATTTT. Its translation: CASSAGLRDTIYF.

The chain joins TRBV7-9 to TRBJ1-2; D is unresolved. Germline CDR1 and CDR2: SEHNR and FQNEAQ (reference sequence). Trimming shortened V by 2 bases and J by 8 bases, and 12 bases separated the two germline ends. The CDR3 is 13 residues long. The CDR3 loop is CASSLSGIWGYTF. In DNA, the CDR3 is TGTGCCAGCAGCTTAAGTGGTATTTGGGGCTACACCTTC.

The rearrangement uses TRBV7-8 and TRBJ1-2, with D maybe TRBD1 (5 bases). Germline loops: CDR1 SGHVS, CDR2 FQNEAQ. This CDR3 contains 14 residues. V lost 5 bases and J lost 5, with 15 bases in between. CDR3: CASSPRAGGYGYTF. CDR3 in DNA: TGTGCCAGCAGCCCCCGGGCGGGGGGGTATGGCTACACCTTC. Filled out from reference TRBV7-8 and TRBJ1-2, the complete variable domain reads GAGVSQSPRYKVAKRGQDVALRCDPISGHVSLFWYQQALGQGPEFLTYFQNEAQLDKSGLPSDRFFAERPEGSVSTLKIQRTQQEDSAVYLCASSPRAGGYGYTFGSGTRLTVV.

The V call is TRBV21-1, the J call TRBJ2-2; TRBD1, as called in the table, went unchecked against the DNA. TRBV21-1 is a recognized pseudogene. The CDR3 spans 14 residues. The CDR3 is CASSAPQGIGELFF. CDR3 DNA sequence: TGTGCCAGCAGCGCACCGCAGGGTATCGGGGAGCTGTTTTTT.

The chain has TRBV4-1 and TRBJ1-4; D remains unclear. CDR1 and CDR2 from the germline V gene are MGHRA and YSYEKL. Between the trimmed V and J ends, which lost 1 base and 8 bases, there was a span of 11 bases. This CDR3 has 14 amino acids. The CDR3 reads CASSQGEGWEKLFF. The CDR3 coding sequence is TGCGCCAGCAGCCAAGGGGAGGGTTGGGAAAAACTGTTTTTT.

In this sample, this clone turned up once. The V call is TRBV7-6, the J call TRBJ1-1, with TRBD1 matching 10 bases. Germline trimming cut 3 bases from V and 4 bases from J; bases unmatched to any gene: 2. The CDR3 is made up of 14 amino acids. Per germline, CDR1 SGHVS and CDR2 FNYEAQ. Here the CDR3 DNA reads TGTGCCAGCAGCTTGGGACAGGGGAGCACTGAAGCTTTCTTT. Amino acids: CASSLGQGSTEAFF.

CDR3 nucleotide sequence: TGCGCCAGCAGCCAAGGGATGGGGGACGAGCAGTACGTC. Protein sequence: CASSQGMGDEQYV. The chain links TRBV4-1 to TRBJ2-7; D is tentatively TRBD1 or TRBD2 (5 bases each). Trimming removed 1 base from V and 5 bases from J, with 9 bases in between. This CDR3 comprises 13 residues. CDR1 and CDR2 from the germline V gene are MGHRA and YSYEKL.

This chain joins TRBV9 and TRBJ2-1, with 8 bases fitting TRBD2. Trimming took 6 bases from V and 6 from J; bases not matched to a gene: 5. The germline V gene encodes CDR1 SGDLS and CDR2 YYNGEE. The CDR3 has 13 amino acids. Here the CDR3 reads CASKGLAGNEQFF. CDR3 nucleotides: TGTGCCAGCAAAGGACTAGCTGGCAATGAGCAGTTCTTC.

CDR3: CASSSWTGNEQYV. The CDR3 region has the DNA TGTGCCAGCAGCTCTTGGACTGGAAACGAGCAGTACGTC. The chain recombines TRBV6-1 with TRBJ2-7, with a possible D match to TRBD2 (5 bases). Germline lookup yields CDR1 MNHNS and CDR2 SASEGT. V lost 6 bases, J lost 5 bases, and 14 bases lay in between. CDR3 length equals 13 residues.

J is TRBJ1-2 and V is TRBV7-8; tentatively, D is TRBD1 (5 bases). This CDR3 spans 14 amino acids. The germline V and J ends were trimmed by 1 base and 8 bases, with 14 bases remaining between them. The germline V gene encodes CDR1 SGHVS and CDR2 FQNEAQ. The CDR3 DNA sequence: TGTGCCAGCAGCTTAGGCAGGGACTCTTACGGCTACACCTTC. This encodes CASSLGRDSYGYTF.

V is TRBV5-1 and J is TRBJ1-5, with 8 bases fitting TRBD1. Looked up from germline, CDR1 is SGHRS and CDR2 is YFSETQ. The V and J ends lost 0 bases and 5 bases, in that order; junction bases with no gene match: 4. This CDR3 has 15 amino acids. CDR3 amino acids: CASSLAGTGYQPQHF. The DNA for the CDR3 is TGCGCCAGCAGCTTGGCCGGGACAGGTTATCAGCCCCAGCATTTT.

The chain carries TRBV9 and TRBJ2-1; D may match TRBD1 or TRBD2 (6 bases each). The CDR3 loop spans 18 amino acids. Trimming took 4 bases from V and 4 from J, leaving 24 bases between them. CDR1 and CDR2 from the germline V gene are SGDLS and YYNGEE. The CDR3 protein is CASSPYGPGAAGYNEQFF. CDR3 DNA sequence: TGTGCCAGCAGCCCCTACGGCCCAGGGGCGGCGGGGTACAATGAGCAGTTCTTC.

J is TRBJ2-7 and V is TRBV5-1; 8 bases line up with TRBD2. Looked up from germline, CDR1 is SGHRS and CDR2 is YFSETQ. The CDR3 length is 14 residues. V was clipped by 4 bases and J by 2 bases; unmatched bases: 5. CDR3 sequence: CASSLSGSPYEQYF. The CDR3 nucleotides read TGCGCCAGCAGCCTCAGCGGGAGCCCCTACGAGCAGTACTTC.

The chain has TRBV13 and TRBJ1-1; D perhaps matches TRBD1 (6 bases). Deletions cut 5 bases from V and 5 bases from J, with 12 bases between. The CDR3 totals 13 residues. CDR1 is PRHDT and CDR2 is FYEKMQ in the germline V gene (reference sequence). The CDR3 reads CASSEGGGTEAFF. CDR3 DNA: TGTGCCAGCAGCGAAGGAGGGGGGACTGAAGCTTTCTTT. Looking up the rest from reference TRBV13 and TRBJ1-1 gives the full variable domain: AAGVIQSPRHLIKEKRETATLKCYPIPRHDTVYWYQQGPGQDPQFLISFYEKMQSDKGSIPDRFSAQQFSDYHSELNMSSLELGDSALYFCASSEGGGTEAFFGQGTRLTVV.

This chain uses TRBV7-6 with TRBJ2-1, with 11 bases fitting TRBD2. Germline CDR1 is SGHVS and CDR2 is FNYEAQ. This CDR3 contains 16 residues. With 3 bases clipped from V and 6 bases from J, the junction kept 7 bases outside the gene matches. The CDR3 reads CASSFEASGRSNEQFF. In DNA, the CDR3 is TGTGCCAGCAGCTTTGAGGCTAGCGGGAGGAGCAATGAGCAGTTCTTC.

The chain couples TRBV7-9 to TRBJ1-3; the D gene is possibly TRBD1 (5 bases). The CDR3 is 14 residues long. Trimming shortened V by 4 bases and J by 4 bases, and 11 bases separated the two germline ends. Germline V gives CDR1 SEHNR, CDR2 FQNEAQ (reference sequence). The CDR3 nucleotides are TGTGCCAGCAGCTCTGGGGGGACGGGAAACACCATATATTTT. Its translation: CASSSGGTGNTIYF.

By sample fraction, this clone is medium-sized. The junction shows a germline mismatch at one end, possibly a read error. The chain couples TRBV11-2 to TRBJ2-7; the D is unclear. CDR3 length: 11 amino acids. The germline V gene has CDR1 SGHAT and CDR2 FQNNGV. CDR3 sequence reads: CASSFGRTCFF. CDR3 DNA sequence: TGTGCCAGCAGCTTTGGCAGAACTTGTTTTTTC.